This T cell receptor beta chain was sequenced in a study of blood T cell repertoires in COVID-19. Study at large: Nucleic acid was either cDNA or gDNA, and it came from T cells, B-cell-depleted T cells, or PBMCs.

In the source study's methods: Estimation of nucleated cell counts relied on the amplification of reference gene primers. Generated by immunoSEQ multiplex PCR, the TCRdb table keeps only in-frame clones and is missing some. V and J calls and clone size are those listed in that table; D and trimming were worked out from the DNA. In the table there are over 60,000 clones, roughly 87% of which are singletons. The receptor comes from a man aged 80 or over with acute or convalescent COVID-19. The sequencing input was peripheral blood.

The DNA for the CDR3 is TGTGCCAGCAACGTGGGGGAGGTTGATAATTCACCCCTCCACTTT. As protein: CASNVGEVDNSPLHF. The chain uses TRBV2 and TRBJ1-6; D is perhaps TRBD1 (5 bases). Between the trimmed V and J ends, which lost 7 bases and 5 bases, there was a span of 15 bases. This CDR3 has 15 amino acids. Germline CDR1 reads SNHLY; CDR2 reads FYNNEI.